Listed here are 30 T cell receptor beta chains from one sample, sequenced in a study of T-cell memory formation after mild COVID-19. TCRdb re-analysed the 5' RACE reads in MiXCR, keeping a single row per CDR3 protein. The profile covers more than 75,000 distinct CDR3 sequences, with nearly 25% appearing a single time and less than 55% taken by the ten largest. The sequencing sample was made of PBMCs or a T cell subset sorted from them (not recorded which). The receptors stem from a young man who had mild COVID-19 (a few samples of this study predate the infection). Cell type and time point are not known.

In its sample, this clonotype was seen a few times. The V call is TRBV25-1, the J call TRBJ1-1; D gene uncertain. Per germline, CDR1 MGHDK and CDR2 SYGVNS. This CDR3 region has 13 residues. Trimming took off 3 bases at V and 3 bases at J, with 8 bases between the two ends. The CDR3 sequence is CASSEYLHTEAFF. For the CDR3, the DNA is TGTGCCAGCAGTGAGTACTTGCACACTGAAGCTTTCTTT.

This chain links TRBV6-2 or TRBV6-3 with TRBJ1-1; TRBD1 matches at 12 bases. Losses at the gene ends were 4 bases for V and 6 bases for J; bases not matched to a gene: 9. The length of the CDR3 is 16 residues. Germline V gene lookup returns CDR1 MNHEY and CDR2 SVGEGT. The CDR3 protein is CASSSTGTGGPAEAFF. The DNA for the CDR3 is TGTGCCAGCAGTTCGACCGGGACAGGGGGCCCCGCTGAAGCTTTCTTT.

The chain has TRBV29-1 and TRBJ1-1, with D uncertain. Germline-derived CDR1 and CDR2 are SQVTM and ANQGSEA. The CDR3 is 10 amino acids. V was clipped by 7 bases and J by 1 base, with 4 bases between them. CDR3 in amino acids: CSDGNTEAFF. In DNA form, the CDR3 reads TGCAGCGACGGGAACACTGAAGCTTTCTTT.

The chain carries TRBV4-3 and TRBJ1-1; possible D gene TRBD1, 6 bases. The CDR3 covers 14 residues. Trimming pared 3 bases from V and 1 base from J, leaving 9 bases between. CDR1 and CDR2 from the germline V gene are LGHNA and YSLEER. This chain's CDR3 is CASSQVQGNTEAFF. DNA of the CDR3: TGCGCCAGCAGCCAGGTACAGGGGAACACTGAAGCTTTCTTT.

The V gene is TRBV5-1, the J gene TRBJ2-7; 7 nucleotides line up with TRBD1. Unmatched junction bases numbered 7, after V lost 2 bases and J lost 2 bases. The CDR3 has 15 residues. Germline values: CDR1 SGHRS, CDR2 YFSETQ. The DNA for the CDR3 is TGCGCCAGCAGCTTCGCGCAGGGGGTAACCTACGAGCAGTACTTC. Its protein is CASSFAQGVTYEQYF.

The chain has TRBV7-9 and TRBJ2-7, with 15 bases fitting TRBD2. Germline V gene lookup returns CDR1 SEHNR and CDR2 FQNEAQ (reference sequence). The length of the CDR3 is 15 residues. The J segment lost 4 bases and the V segment lost 5 bases, leaving 3 bases of the junction unmatched. The CDR3 bases are TGTGCCAGCAGCGCCGGGACTAGCGGGGGGTACGAGCAGTACGTC. This encodes CASSAGTSGGYEQYV.

This clonotype was seen a few times. The rearrangement joins TRBV20-1 to TRBJ2-2; TRBD2 might be the D (6 bases). Looked up from germline, CDR1 is DFQATT and CDR2 is SNEGSKA (reference sequence). Trimming removed 0 bases from V and 9 bases from J, with 17 bases in between. The CDR3 sequence is 15 residues long. The chain's CDR3 is CSAREMTGGTRELFF. The DNA for the CDR3 is TGCAGTGCTAGAGAAATGACTGGAGGGACCCGGGAGCTGTTTTTT.

This clonotype was found a few times. This rearrangement joins TRBV29-1 to TRBJ1-1; no clear D. Trimming removed 7 bases at V and 0 bases at J, with 6 bases between. Germline CDR1 and CDR2: SQVTM and ANQGSEA. This CDR3 comprises 11 residues. The CDR3 nucleotides read TGCAGCGGTTACCTGAACACTGAAGCTTTCTTT. It yields the protein CSGYLNTEAFF.

This clonotype came up many times. V usage is TRBV9 and J usage is TRBJ2-3, with no clear D. Trimming left V 3 bases short and J 6 bases short, with 8 bases between. CDR1 and CDR2 (germline): SGDLS, YYNGEE. The CDR3 spans 12 residues. The CDR3 loop is CASSGGMDTQYF. CDR3 DNA sequence: TGTGCCAGCAGCGGTGGAATGGATACGCAGTATTTT.

V gene TRBV28 combines with J gene TRBJ2-7; 9 positions agree with TRBD1. The CDR3 is made up of 14 amino acids. Germline trimming cut 4 bases from V and 5 bases from J; bases unmatched to any gene: 6. Germline V CDR1 and CDR2: MDHEN, SYDVKM. CDR3 amino acids: CASSSSGTGNEQYV. For the CDR3, the DNA is TGTGCCAGCAGTTCATCCGGGACAGGGAACGAGCAGTACGTC.

J is TRBJ2-3 and V is TRBV5-1; maybe TRBD1 (5 bases). The V end lost 7 bases, the J end lost 5 bases, and 17 bases lay between the germline ends. The germline gives CDR1 SGHRS, CDR2 YFSETQ. The CDR3 consists of 14 residues. CDR3 amino acids: CASGAALGEDTQYF. Here the CDR3 DNA reads TGCGCCAGCGGGGCGGCGCTAGGTGAAGATACGCAGTATTTT.

The chain combines TRBV4-2 with TRBJ2-4, with TRBD2 matching 12 bases. CDR3 length: 14 residues. With V trimmed by 4 bases and J by 9 bases, 4 bases remained unmatched. Germline lookup yields CDR1 LGHNA and CDR2 YNFKEQ. The DNA of the CDR3 is TGTGCCAGCAGCCCCGGGACTAGCGGGCTCATTCAGTACTTC. This translates into CASSPGTSGLIQYF.

V gene TRBV4-2 combines with J gene TRBJ1-1, with TRBD1 matching over 9 bases. The length of the CDR3 is 16 residues. Germline trimming cut 2 bases from V and 4 bases from J; bases unmatched to any gene: 8. Germline-derived CDR1 and CDR2 are LGHNA and YNFKEQ. CDR3 bases: TGTGCCAGCAGCCAAAAATTTACAGGGGGCCTCACTGAAGCTTTCTTT. This translates into CASSQKFTGGLTEAFF.

This chain uses TRBV4-3 with TRBJ2-1; tentatively, D is TRBD2 (5 bases). Germline CDR1 is LGHNA and CDR2 is YSLEER. V was pared by 0 bases and J by 6 bases, with 9 bases between. The CDR3 covers 14 residues. The CDR3 region has the DNA TGCGCCAGCAGCCAAGAGGCGGGTCCCAATGAGCAGTTCTTC. Protein: CASSQEAGPNEQFF.

This clonotype was seen a handful of times. The chain carries TRBV4-1 and TRBJ2-1; the D gene is possibly TRBD1 (5 bases). The CDR3 length is 16 residues. With 3 bases removed from V and 7 bases from J, the gap between germline ends came to 19 bases. The V gene's germline CDR1 is MGHRA and CDR2 YSYEKL. The CDR3 is CASSHGPRSPGNEQFF. The CDR3 DNA sequence: TGCGCCAGCAGCCACGGACCCCGTTCCCCAGGGAATGAGCAGTTCTTC.

The DNA of the CDR3 is TGTGCCAGCAGTTACTCCCTGGGGGGGAGCTCCTACAATGAGCAGTTCTTC. Translated: CASSYSLGGSSYNEQFF. The J gene is TRBJ2-1, the V gene TRBV6-5, with 7 nucleotides matching TRBD2. The germline V gene encodes CDR1 MNHEY and CDR2 SVGAGI. V lost 0 bases to trimming and J lost 0 bases; unmatched junction nucleotides: 5. The CDR3 length is 17 residues.

There are many counts of this clonotype. V usage is TRBV11-2 and J usage is TRBJ2-5; possible D gene TRBD1, 6 bases. CDR1 is SGHAT, CDR2 FQNNGV, per germline. V was pared by 3 bases and J by 2 bases, with 10 bases between. The CDR3 length is 14 residues. DNA for the CDR3: TGTGCCAGCAGCTTCGGACAGCAACAAGAGACCCAGTACTTC. It is translated as CASSFGQQQETQYF.

In its sample, this clonotype was seen a few times. V and J are TRBV29-1 and TRBJ2-3; D might be TRBD1 (5 bases). V lost 6 bases, J lost 2 bases, and 15 bases lay in between. Looked up from germline, CDR1 is SQVTM and CDR2 is ANQGSEA. The CDR3 loop spans 14 amino acids. In DNA form, the CDR3 reads TGCAGCGTCCCACCAGGGATGCCCACAGATACGCAGTATTTT. The encoded protein is CSVPPGMPTDTQYF.

This clonotype has only a few counts. The chain combines TRBV12-3 or TRBV12-4 with TRBJ2-2, with D unclear. The CDR3 has 11 amino acids. The V end was cut by 3 bases, the J end by 11 bases, with 7 bases between. In DNA, the CDR3 is TGTGCCAGCAGTTTTACGAGTGAGCTGTTTTTT. Its protein is CASSFTSELFF.

This clonotype was detected once. CDR3 nucleotide sequence: TGCGCCAGCAGCCAAGATCCCCCGGGGGGGGGGCTGGAGACCCAGTACTTC. Amino acid sequence: CASSQDPPGGGLETQYF. The chain has TRBV4-1 and TRBJ2-5; TRBD2 aligns across 8 bases. Trimming took 0 bases from V and 5 from J; bases not matched to a gene: 11. In germline, CDR1 is MGHRA, CDR2 YSYEKL. The CDR3 has 17 amino acids.

The chain employs TRBV24-1 and TRBJ2-5, with 8 bases identical to TRBD1. Germline V CDR1 and CDR2: KGHDR, SFDVKD. The CDR3 runs 15 residues. With 4 bases clipped from V and 5 bases from J, the junction kept 8 bases outside the gene matches. CDR3 region: CATSDRGQVGETQYF. CDR3 nucleotides: TGTGCCACCAGTGACCGGGGACAGGTGGGGGAGACCCAGTACTTC.

This rearrangement joins TRBV12-3 or TRBV12-4 to TRBJ2-3; 7 bases align to TRBD2. CDR3 size: 16 residues. V shed 6 bases and J 5 bases; nucleotides not matched to a gene: 14. CDR3 region: CASSSGRRGLIDTQYF. CDR3 nucleotide sequence: TGTGCCAGCAGCTCCGGTCGGCGGGGGTTAATAGATACGCAGTATTTT.

The J gene is TRBJ2-7, the V gene TRBV28; TRBD1 is a possible D gene (5 bases). The V gene's germline CDR1 is MDHEN and CDR2 SYDVKM. The CDR3 length is 14 residues. The V gene lost 4 bases and the J gene lost 1 base, with 11 bases spanning the gap. CDR3 in DNA: TGTGCCAGCAGTTCCCTACAGGATTCCTACGAGCAGTACGTC. Translating gives CASSSLQDSYEQYV.

V usage is TRBV11-3 and J usage is TRBJ2-1; 7 bases are shared with TRBD2. V was clipped by 3 bases and J by 4 bases; unmatched bases: 3. CDR1 and CDR2 from the germline V gene are SGHNT and YENEEA. The CDR3 covers 14 residues. DNA for the CDR3: TGTGCCAGCAGCTTGCCCGGGGGGTACAATGAGCAGTTCTTC. Residues: CASSLPGGYNEQFF.

The chain combines TRBV6-5 with TRBJ2-1; D may be TRBD1 or TRBD2 (5 bases each). V dropped 5 bases and J dropped 15 bases, with 20 bases sitting between them. The CDR3 runs 13 residues. Germline-derived CDR1 and CDR2 are MNHEY and SVGAGI. CDR3 loop: CASSPGTPERRFF. Written as DNA, the CDR3 is TGTGCCAGCAGTCCCGGGACCCCCGAGCGGCGGTTCTTC.

The chain is built from TRBV21-1 and TRBJ2-1; the D call TRBD1 from the table was never checked on the DNA. TRBV21-1 is a known pseudogene. The CDR3 runs 19 residues. The CDR3 here is CASSNSTQTVRGRYNEQFF. DNA of the CDR3: TGTGCCAGCAGCAACTCTACCCAGACGGTCCGGGGGCGCTACAATGAGCAGTTCTTC.

This clonotype has more than one count but fewer than ten. The chain recombines TRBV29-1 with TRBJ2-7, with a weak D call TRBD2 (6 bases). The CDR3 has 13 residues. Germline values: CDR1 SQVTM, CDR2 ANQGSEA. The V end lost 4 bases, the J end lost 4 bases, and 14 bases lay between the germline ends. In DNA, the CDR3 is TGCAGCGTTGTACGGGCCCGGGGGTACGAGCAGTACTTC. It yields the protein CSVVRARGYEQYF.

The chain joins TRBV7-2 to TRBJ2-2; TRBD2 matches 13 bases. CDR1 and CDR2 from the germline V gene are SGHTA and FQGNSA. CDR3 length: 19 amino acids. With 6 bases clipped from V and 1 base from J, the junction kept 11 bases outside the gene matches. The CDR3 sequence is CASSFIGLAGAWNTGELFF. CDR3 coding DNA: TGTGCCAGCAGTTTCATCGGACTAGCGGGGGCCTGGAACACCGGGGAGCTGTTTTTT.

The chain recombines TRBV7-9 with TRBJ1-4; D perhaps matches TRBD1 (5 bases). This CDR3 has 16 residues. CDR1 and CDR2 from the germline V gene are SEHNR and FQNEAQ (reference sequence). The V end lost 5 bases, the J end lost 10 bases, and 23 bases lay between the germline ends. In DNA, the CDR3 is TGTGCCAGCAGCACCAGAACGGGGCGCGGGTCCGTAAAACTGTTTTTT. Translation gives CASSTRTGRGSVKLFF.

This clonotype was counted a few times. The rearrangement links TRBV20-1 to TRBJ2-1; D ambiguous. The CDR3 is 14 residues long. Germline CDR1 reads DFQATT; CDR2 reads SNEGSKA (reference sequence). V lost 0 bases and J 2 bases, leaving 8 bases between the germline ends. The CDR3, as DNA: TGCAGTGCTAGAGACCCCGGCGCCTACAATGAGCAGTTCTTC. Protein sequence: CSARDPGAYNEQFF.